The 25 T cell receptor beta chains below come from one sample, sequenced in a study of blood T cell repertoires in COVID-19. Generated by immunoSEQ multiplex PCR, the TCRdb table keeps only in-frame clones and is missing some. The sample includes 64,000 or so clones, roughly 85% of them seen just once. Specimen: peripheral blood. The source of these receptors is a man aged 35-49 years with acute or convalescent COVID-19.

This chain connects TRBV10-3 to TRBJ1-2, with no clear D. V lost 0 bases and J 1 base, leaving 12 bases between the germline ends. The CDR3 extends over 16 amino acids. CDR1 is ENHRY, CDR2 SYGVKD, per germline. CDR3 DNA: TGTGCCATCAGTGAGTCCAGCTTTAGCGGTAACTATGGCTACACCTTC. Its protein is CAISESSFSGNYGYTF.

This chain uses TRBV30 with TRBJ1-4; D unclear. The germline V gene encodes CDR1 GTSNPN and CDR2 SVGIG (reference sequence). This CDR3 has 16 residues. The V end lost 1 base, the J end lost 0 bases, and 12 bases lay between the germline ends. The CDR3, as DNA: TGTGCCTGGAGTGGCGGCAGATTAACAACTAATGAAAAACTGTTTTTT. This translates into CAWSGGRLTTNEKLFF. The whole variable domain, filled in from reference TRBV30 and TRBJ1-4, reads SQTIHQWPATLVQPVGSPLSLECTVEGTSNPNLYWYRQAAGRGLQLLFYSVGIGQISSEVPQNLSASRPQDRQFILSSKKLLLSDSGFYLCAWSGGRLTTNEKLFFGSGTQLSVL.

The rearrangement uses TRBV19 and TRBJ1-1; 8 bases are shared with TRBD1. Germline-derived CDR1 and CDR2 are LNHDA and SQIVND (reference sequence). This CDR3 contains 15 residues. Trimming cost V 0 bases and J 4 bases; bases outside gene matches: 4. The CDR3 region has the DNA TGTGCCAGTAGTATAGATCGGGACAGGAGCACTGAAGCTTTCTTT. Translated, it gives CASSIDRDRSTEAFF. Full variable domain (missing parts from reference TRBV19 and TRBJ1-1): DGGITQSPKYLFRKEGQNVTLSCEQNLNHDAMYWYRQDPGQGLRLIYYSQIVNDFQKGDIAEGYSVSREKKESFPLTVTSAQKNPTAFYLCASSIDRDRSTEAFFGQGTRLTVV.

This rearrangement joins TRBV9 to TRBJ2-3, with D perhaps matching TRBD1 (5 bases). Between the trimmed V and J ends, which lost 0 bases and 6 bases, there was a span of 11 bases. This CDR3 comprises 14 residues. In germline, CDR1 is SGDLS, CDR2 YYNGEE. CDR3 bases: TGTGCCAGCAGCGTAGCGGGTCCAGGGGATACGCAGTATTTT. Translated, it gives CASSVAGPGDTQYF.

This rearrangement joins TRBV30 to TRBJ2-7, with 9 bases identical to TRBD1. Per germline, CDR1 GTSNPN and CDR2 SVGIG (reference sequence). This CDR3 is 13 amino acids long. Trimming at V came to 3 bases and at J to 3 bases, leaving 3 bases not matched to a gene. CDR3 in DNA: TGTGCCTGGAGGGACAGGGGATACTACGAGCAGTACTTC. This sequence encodes CAWRDRGYYEQYF.

The CDR3 bases are TGTGCCAGCAGCCGACAGGGAGGCAATGAGCAGTTCTTC. The encoded protein is CASSRQGGNEQFF. This chain joins TRBV7-9 and TRBJ2-1; D may be TRBD1 (7 bases). V lost 5 bases to trimming and J lost 6 bases, with 11 bases between them. The V gene's germline CDR1 is SEHNR and CDR2 FQNEAQ (reference sequence). This CDR3 region has 13 residues.

This clone was seen more than once but under ten times. The chain carries TRBV3-1 (or the pseudogene TRBV3-2) and TRBJ2-5; TRBD2 might be the D (7 bases). The CDR3 loop spans 16 amino acids. V shed 5 bases and J shed 2 bases, with 18 bases lying between them. Germline lookup yields CDR1 LGHDT and CDR2 YNNKEL (reference sequence). CDR3 protein: CASSSRGGVEQETQYF. The DNA of the CDR3 is TGTGCCAGCAGCTCCCGAGGGGGGGTTGAGCAAGAGACCCAGTACTTC.

Of note for this clone: The sample contains more than one DNA sequence encoding this CDR3. The CDR3 sequence is CASSSDSRNQPQHF. CDR3 sequence (DNA): TGTGCCAGCAGCTCGGACAGTAGAAATCAGCCCCAGCATTTT. This sequence joins TRBV7-2 and TRBJ1-5; TRBD1 is a possible D gene (6 bases). The CDR3 spans 14 residues. The V gene's germline CDR1 is SGHTA and CDR2 FQGNSA. V shed 4 bases and J shed 4 bases, with 11 bases lying between them.

This chain links TRBV5-5 with TRBJ2-7; 9 bases fit TRBD2. The CDR3 has 17 amino acids. With V trimmed by 0 bases and J by 0 bases, 7 bases remained unmatched. Germline-derived CDR1 and CDR2 are SGHKS and YYEKEE (reference sequence). The CDR3 here is CASSLVSGGGISYEQYF. The CDR3, as DNA: TGTGCCAGCAGCTTGGTTAGCGGGGGCGGAATCTCCTACGAGCAGTACTTC.

This clone was observed a few times. V is TRBV6-2 or TRBV6-3 and J is TRBJ2-5; 10 bases match TRBD2. The V gene's germline CDR1 is MNHEY and CDR2 SVGEGT. The CDR3 has 18 amino acids. V lost 0 bases, J lost 3 bases, and 10 bases stayed unmatched. CDR3 protein: CASSYSTSIGLAEETQYF. As DNA, the CDR3 is TGTGCCAGCAGTTACTCGACTTCAATTGGACTAGCGGAAGAGACCCAGTACTTC.

V and J are TRBV6-5 and TRBJ2-5, with TRBD1 matching over 7 bases. CDR1 MNHEY and CDR2 SVGAGI come from the germline V gene. With 2 bases clipped from V and 2 bases from J, the junction kept 5 bases outside the gene matches. This CDR3 has 15 residues. The DNA for the CDR3 is TGTGCCAGCAGTTACCAATGGGACAGACAAGAGACCCAGTACTTC. It translates to CASSYQWDRQETQYF.

The chain combines TRBV6-6 with TRBJ1-1; D remains unclear. CDR3 length: 12 residues. Germline V gene data show CDR1 as MNHNY and CDR2 as SVGAGI (reference sequence). With 7 bases removed from V and 3 bases from J, the gap between germline ends came to 9 bases. The CDR3 sequence: CASISEYTEAFF. The CDR3, as DNA: TGTGCCAGCATCTCGGAGTACACTGAAGCTTTCTTT.

This rearrangement joins TRBV7-6 to TRBJ2-7; 7 nucleotides agree with TRBD1. This CDR3 is built from 15 residues. V gave up 1 base and J gave up 8 bases; unmatched junction bases: 11. Germline CDR1 reads SGHVS; CDR2 reads FNYEAQ. Written as DNA, the CDR3 is TGTGCCAGCAGCTTAGTGGGACAGTCCTCCTCACAGCAGTACTTC. Encoded protein: CASSLVGQSSSQQYF.

The count of this clone is one. This chain joins TRBV7-2 and TRBJ2-2; D unclear. V dropped 0 bases and J dropped 4 bases, with 12 bases sitting between them. CDR1 and CDR2 (germline): SGHTA, FQGNSA. The CDR3 has 16 amino acids. DNA for the CDR3: TGTGCCAGCAGCTTAGCACACCAAACGGGCACCGGGGAGCTGTTTTTT. It yields the protein CASSLAHQTGTGELFF.

This chain connects TRBV10-3 to TRBJ2-5; 7 bases line up with TRBD1. The V gene end was trimmed by 4 bases and the J gene end by 4 bases; junction bases not matched to a gene: 0. The germline V gene has CDR1 ENHRY and CDR2 SYGVKD. The CDR3 is 12 amino acids. CDR3 in amino acids: CAISAGGETQYF. DNA for the CDR3: TGTGCCATCAGTGCAGGGGGAGAGACCCAGTACTTC.

The gene calls are TRBV11-3 and TRBJ1-2; tentatively, D is TRBD1 (6 bases). This CDR3 comprises 14 residues. V lost 6 bases to trimming and J lost 5 bases, with 16 bases between them. Germline CDR1 is SGHNT and CDR2 is YENEEA. CDR3 nucleotides: TGTGCCAGCAGTCCGGACAGTGAGGGGTATGGCTACACCTTC. It codes for CASSPDSEGYGYTF.

This chain uses TRBV5-1 with TRBJ2-7; the match to TRBD1 covers 9 bases. From germline, CDR1 is SGHRS and CDR2 YFSETQ. With V trimmed by 0 bases and J by 3 bases, 4 bases remained unmatched. The CDR3 has 15 residues. The CDR3 bases are TGCGCCAGCAGCTTGGGCGTGACAGGGGGCTACGAGCAGTACTTC. Its protein product is CASSLGVTGGYEQYF. The variable domain in full, with the rest retrieved from reference TRBV5-1 and TRBJ2-7, is KAGVTQTPRYLIKTRGQQVTLSCSPISGHRSVSWYQQTPGQGLQFLFEYFSETQRNKGNFPGRFSGRQFSNSRSEMNVSTLELGDSALYLCASSLGVTGGYEQYFGPGTRLTVT.

The J gene is TRBJ2-3, the V gene TRBV24-1; 11 positions match TRBD1. Unmatched junction bases numbered 3, after V lost 6 bases and J lost 5 bases. The CDR3 runs to 14 residues. Germline CDR1 and CDR2: KGHDR and SFDVKD. CDR3 region: CATSPGTGGDTQYF. The DNA of the CDR3 is TGTGCCACCAGTCCCGGGACAGGGGGAGATACGCAGTATTTT.

The chain couples TRBV5-1 to TRBJ1-2, with D possibly TRBD1 on 6 matching bases. Germline CDR1 and CDR2: SGHRS and YFSETQ. V was clipped by 5 bases and J by 8 bases, with 19 bases between them. This CDR3 comprises 14 residues. Here the CDR3 reads CASSPLRQAQGYTF. The CDR3 bases are TGCGCCAGCAGTCCACTACGACAGGCACAGGGCTACACCTTC.

The rearrangement links TRBV6-5 to TRBJ1-4; TRBD1 might be the D (6 bases). V was trimmed by 6 bases and J by 5 bases, leaving 10 bases between them. Germline CDR1 reads MNHEY; CDR2 reads SVGAGI. The CDR3 covers 13 residues. This CDR3 is CASSRTENEKLFF. As DNA, the CDR3 is TGTGCCAGCAGCAGGACAGAAAATGAAAAACTGTTTTTT.

This chain uses TRBV25-1 with TRBJ2-7, with TRBD1 matching 8 bases. V was clipped by 7 bases and J by 1 base; unmatched bases: 3. This CDR3 is 13 amino acids long. CDR1 is MGHDK and CDR2 is SYGVNS in the germline V gene. CDR3 nucleotide sequence: TGTGCCAGCAAGGGGACAGGATCCTACGAGCAGTACTTC. This codes for CASKGTGSYEQYF.

This chain uses TRBV2 with TRBJ1-2, with D unresolved. The CDR3 consists of 17 residues. V was pared by 3 bases and J by 4 bases, with 21 bases between. Germline V CDR1 and CDR2: SNHLY, FYNNEI. The CDR3, as DNA: TGTGCCAGCAGTGAGCCCGGCGATGGAGAAGGCGGCTATGGCTACACCTTC. This encodes CASSEPGDGEGGYGYTF.

J is TRBJ2-2 and V is TRBV6-1, with TRBD2 as a possible D gene (6 bases). V dropped 2 bases and J dropped 1 base, with 14 bases sitting between them. Germline V gives CDR1 MNHNS, CDR2 SASEGT. The length of the CDR3 is 17 residues. This CDR3 reads CASSEKGGRKNTGELFF. In nucleotides, the CDR3 is TGTGCCAGCAGTGAAAAGGGAGGCCGGAAGAACACCGGGGAGCTGTTTTTT.

V gene TRBV7-8 combines with J gene TRBJ2-3, with D possibly being TRBD1 (7 bases). Germline V CDR1 and CDR2: SGHVS, FQNEAQ. Between the trimmed V and J ends, which lost 3 bases and 2 bases, there was a span of 15 bases. The CDR3 totals 16 residues. CDR3 bases: TGTGCCAGCAGCTTTGTTCGCGGGACAGACACAGATACGCAGTATTTT. Translating it yields CASSFVRGTDTDTQYF. Full variable domain (remainder filled in from reference TRBV7-8 and TRBJ2-3): GAGVSQSPRYKVAKRGQDVALRCDPISGHVSLFWYQQALGQGPEFLTYFQNEAQLDKSGLPSDRFFAERPEGSVSTLKIQRTQQEDSAVYLCASSFVRGTDTDTQYFGPGTRLTVL.

V is TRBV11-3 and J is TRBJ2-3, with a possible D match to TRBD2 (6 bases). The CDR3 runs to 14 residues. V gave up 3 bases and J gave up 0 bases, with 7 bases separating them. Germline CDR1 is SGHNT and CDR2 is YENEEA. CDR3 nucleotides: TGTGCCAGCAGCTTCGGGGGAAGCACAGATACGCAGTATTTT. Translating it yields CASSFGGSTDTQYF.